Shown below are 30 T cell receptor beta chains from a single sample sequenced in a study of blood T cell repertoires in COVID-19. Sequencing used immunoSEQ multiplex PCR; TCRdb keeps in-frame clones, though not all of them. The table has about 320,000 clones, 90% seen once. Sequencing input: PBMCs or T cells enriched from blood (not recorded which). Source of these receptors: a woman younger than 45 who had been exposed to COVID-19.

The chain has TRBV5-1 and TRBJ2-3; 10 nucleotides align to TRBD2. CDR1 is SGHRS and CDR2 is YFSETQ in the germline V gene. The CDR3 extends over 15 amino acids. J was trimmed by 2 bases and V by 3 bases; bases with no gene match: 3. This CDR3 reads CASSSGLAATDTQYF. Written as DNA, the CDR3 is TGCGCCAGCAGCTCTGGACTAGCGGCCACAGATACGCAGTATTTT.

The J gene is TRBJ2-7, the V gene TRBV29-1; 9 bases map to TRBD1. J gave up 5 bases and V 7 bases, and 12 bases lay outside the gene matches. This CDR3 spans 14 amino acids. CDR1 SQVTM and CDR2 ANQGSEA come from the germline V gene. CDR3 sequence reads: CSGHRGRIVHEQYF. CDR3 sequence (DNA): TGCAGCGGACACAGGGGGCGTATTGTCCACGAGCAGTACTTC.

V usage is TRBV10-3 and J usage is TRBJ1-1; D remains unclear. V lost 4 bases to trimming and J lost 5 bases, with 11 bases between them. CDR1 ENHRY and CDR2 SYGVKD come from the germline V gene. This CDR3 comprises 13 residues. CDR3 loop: CAISAPSGTEAFF. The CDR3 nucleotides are TGTGCCATCAGTGCACCTTCGGGTACTGAAGCTTTCTTT.

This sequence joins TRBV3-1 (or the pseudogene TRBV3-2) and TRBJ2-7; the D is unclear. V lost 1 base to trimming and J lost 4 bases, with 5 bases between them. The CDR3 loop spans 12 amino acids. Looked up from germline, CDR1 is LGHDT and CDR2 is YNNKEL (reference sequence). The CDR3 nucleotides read TGTGCCAGCAGCCAAGGTCAATACGAGCAGTACTTC. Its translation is CASSQGQYEQYF.

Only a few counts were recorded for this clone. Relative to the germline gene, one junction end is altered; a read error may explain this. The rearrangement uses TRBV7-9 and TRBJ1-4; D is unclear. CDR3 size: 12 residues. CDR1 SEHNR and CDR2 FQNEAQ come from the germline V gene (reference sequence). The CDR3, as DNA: TGTGCCAGCAGCTTAGCGGCGGGTCCCCGATCTTTT. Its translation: CASSLAAGPRSF.

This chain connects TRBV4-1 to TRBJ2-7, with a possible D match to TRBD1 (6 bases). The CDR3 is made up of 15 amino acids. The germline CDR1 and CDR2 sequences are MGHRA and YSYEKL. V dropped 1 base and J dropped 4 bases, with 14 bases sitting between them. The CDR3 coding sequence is TGCGCCAGCAGCCAAGGGTCGACAGGATATTACGAGCAGTACTTC. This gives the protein CASSQGSTGYYEQYF.

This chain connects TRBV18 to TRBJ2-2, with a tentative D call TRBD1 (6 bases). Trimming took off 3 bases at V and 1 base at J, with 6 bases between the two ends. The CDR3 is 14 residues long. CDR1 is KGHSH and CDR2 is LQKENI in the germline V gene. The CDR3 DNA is TGTGCCAGCTCACCGACAGGGAACACCGGGGAGCTGTTTTTT. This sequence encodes CASSPTGNTGELFF.

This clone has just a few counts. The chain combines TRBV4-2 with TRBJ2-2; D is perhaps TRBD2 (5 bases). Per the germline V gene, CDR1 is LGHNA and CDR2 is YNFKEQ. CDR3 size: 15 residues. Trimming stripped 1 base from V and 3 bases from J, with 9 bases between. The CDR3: CASSQVPGDTGELFF. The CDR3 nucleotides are TGTGCCAGCAGCCAAGTCCCCGGGGACACCGGGGAGCTGTTTTTT.

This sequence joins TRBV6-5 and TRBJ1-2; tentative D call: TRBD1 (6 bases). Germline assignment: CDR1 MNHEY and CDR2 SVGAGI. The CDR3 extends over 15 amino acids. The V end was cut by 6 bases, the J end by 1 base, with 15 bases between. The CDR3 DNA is TGTGCCAGCAGATTTGACGGACAGTATAACTATGGCTACACCTTC. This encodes CASRFDGQYNYGYTF.

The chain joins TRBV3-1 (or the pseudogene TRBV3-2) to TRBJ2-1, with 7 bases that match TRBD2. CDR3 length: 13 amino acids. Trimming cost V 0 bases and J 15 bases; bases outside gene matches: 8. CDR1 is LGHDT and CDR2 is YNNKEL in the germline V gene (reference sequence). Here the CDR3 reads CASSQDRDYLLFF. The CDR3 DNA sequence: TGTGCCAGCAGCCAAGACCGGGACTACCTATTGTTCTTC.

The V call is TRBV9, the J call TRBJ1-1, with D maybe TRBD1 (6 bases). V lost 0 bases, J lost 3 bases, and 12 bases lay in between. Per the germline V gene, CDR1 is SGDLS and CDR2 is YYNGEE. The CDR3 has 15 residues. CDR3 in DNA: TGTGCCAGCAGCGTAGGTCGGGGGGGCGACACTGAAGCTTTCTTT. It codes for CASSVGRGGDTEAFF.

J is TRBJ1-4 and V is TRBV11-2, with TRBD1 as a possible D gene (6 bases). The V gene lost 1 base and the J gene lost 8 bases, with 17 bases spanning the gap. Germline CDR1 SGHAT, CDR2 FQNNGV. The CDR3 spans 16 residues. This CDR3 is CASSLVAGAFVEKLFF. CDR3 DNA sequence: TGTGCCAGCAGCTTAGTTGCAGGGGCATTTGTGGAAAAACTGTTTTTT.

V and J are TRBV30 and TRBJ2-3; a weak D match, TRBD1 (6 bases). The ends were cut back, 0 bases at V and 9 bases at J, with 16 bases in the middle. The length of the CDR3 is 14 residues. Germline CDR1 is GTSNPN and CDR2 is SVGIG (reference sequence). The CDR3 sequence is CAWSVGRGRRTQYF. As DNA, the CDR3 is TGTGCCTGGAGTGTAGGCAGGGGACGTAGGACGCAGTATTTT. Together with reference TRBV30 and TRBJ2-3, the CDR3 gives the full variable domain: SQTIHQWPATLVQPVGSPLSLECTVEGTSNPNLYWYRQAAGRGLQLLFYSVGIGQISSEVPQNLSASRPQDRQFILSSKKLLLSDSGFYLCAWSVGRGRRTQYFGPGTRLTVL.

CDR3 sequence: CACTRKGSWEKLFF. The CDR3 DNA follows: TGTGCCTGTACTAGAAAAGGGAGTTGGGAAAAACTGTTTTTT. This chain connects TRBV30 to TRBJ1-4; D unclear. V was shortened by 6 bases and J by 8 bases, with 19 bases between the two germline ends. Germline lookup yields CDR1 GTSNPN and CDR2 SVGIG (reference sequence). The CDR3 loop spans 14 amino acids.

This CDR3 reads CASSLITGDRGLFF. CDR3 coding DNA: TGTGCCAGCAGCTTAATCACGGGAGACAGGGGACTGTTTTTT. The rearrangement joins TRBV5-5 to TRBJ1-4; 8 bases match TRBD1. The CDR3 runs 14 residues. The V segment lost 2 bases and the J segment 13 bases; nucleotides outside the gene matches: 10. In germline, CDR1 is SGHKS, CDR2 YYEKEE (reference sequence).

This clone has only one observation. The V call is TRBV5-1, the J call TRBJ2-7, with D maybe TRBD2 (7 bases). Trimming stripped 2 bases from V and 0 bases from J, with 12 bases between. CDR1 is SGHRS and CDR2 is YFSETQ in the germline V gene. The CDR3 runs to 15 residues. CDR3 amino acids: CASSLRGAVSYEQYF. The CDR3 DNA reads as TGCGCCAGCAGCTTACGGGGGGCCGTCTCCTACGAGCAGTACTTC.

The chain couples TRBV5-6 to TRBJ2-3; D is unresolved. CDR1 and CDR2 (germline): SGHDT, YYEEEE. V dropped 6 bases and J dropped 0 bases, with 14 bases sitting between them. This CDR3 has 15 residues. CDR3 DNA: TGTGCCAGCAACCTGGCGGTGACGAGCACAGATACGCAGTATTTT. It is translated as CASNLAVTSTDTQYF.

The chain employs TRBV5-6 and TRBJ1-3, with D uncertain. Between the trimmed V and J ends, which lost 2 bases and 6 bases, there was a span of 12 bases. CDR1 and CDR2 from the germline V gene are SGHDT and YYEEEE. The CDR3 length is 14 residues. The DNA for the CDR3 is TGTGCCAGCAGCTTAGGAGGGCGGGCAAACACCATATATTTT. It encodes CASSLGGRANTIYF.

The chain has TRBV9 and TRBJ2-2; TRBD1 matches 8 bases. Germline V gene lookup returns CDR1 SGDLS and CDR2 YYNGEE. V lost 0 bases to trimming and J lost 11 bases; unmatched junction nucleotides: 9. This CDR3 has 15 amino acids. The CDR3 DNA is TGTGCCAGCAGCGTAGTCGAGGGAGACAGGGGAGAGCTGTTTTTT. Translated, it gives CASSVVEGDRGELFF.

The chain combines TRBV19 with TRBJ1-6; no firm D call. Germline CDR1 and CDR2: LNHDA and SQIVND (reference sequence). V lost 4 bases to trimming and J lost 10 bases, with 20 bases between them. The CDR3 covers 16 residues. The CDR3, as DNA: TGTGCCAGTAGTAACTCGCAACAGCTGTTCAGCTCACCCCTCCACTTT. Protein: CASSNSQQLFSSPLHF.

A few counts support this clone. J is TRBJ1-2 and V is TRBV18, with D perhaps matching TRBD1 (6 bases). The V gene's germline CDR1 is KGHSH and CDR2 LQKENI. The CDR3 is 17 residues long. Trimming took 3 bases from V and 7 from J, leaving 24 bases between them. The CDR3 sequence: CASSPGTGFGLNRGYTF. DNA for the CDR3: TGTGCCAGCTCACCTGGCACAGGGTTTGGCCTTAATCGTGGCTACACCTTC.

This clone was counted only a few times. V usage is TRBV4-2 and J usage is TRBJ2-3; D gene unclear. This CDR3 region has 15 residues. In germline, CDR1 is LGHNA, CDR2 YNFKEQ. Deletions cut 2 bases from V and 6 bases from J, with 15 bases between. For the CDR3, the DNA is TGTGCCAGCAGCCAATCCGCCGAGGCCGCCGATACGCAGTATTTT. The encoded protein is CASSQSAEAADTQYF.

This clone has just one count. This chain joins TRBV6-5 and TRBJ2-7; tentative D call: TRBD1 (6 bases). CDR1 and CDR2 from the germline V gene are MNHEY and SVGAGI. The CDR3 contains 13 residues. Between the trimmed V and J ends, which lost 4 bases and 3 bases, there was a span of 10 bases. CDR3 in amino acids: CASSWVTGYEQYF. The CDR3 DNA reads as TGTGCCAGCAGTTGGGTGACAGGCTACGAGCAGTACTTC.

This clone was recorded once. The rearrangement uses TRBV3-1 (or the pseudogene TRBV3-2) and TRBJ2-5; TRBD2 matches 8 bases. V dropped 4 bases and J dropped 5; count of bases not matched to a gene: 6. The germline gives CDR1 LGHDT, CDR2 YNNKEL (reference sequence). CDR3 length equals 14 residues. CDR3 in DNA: TGTGCCAGCAGCCGCGGGACTAGAGGGGAGACCCAGTACTTC. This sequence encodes CASSRGTRGETQYF.

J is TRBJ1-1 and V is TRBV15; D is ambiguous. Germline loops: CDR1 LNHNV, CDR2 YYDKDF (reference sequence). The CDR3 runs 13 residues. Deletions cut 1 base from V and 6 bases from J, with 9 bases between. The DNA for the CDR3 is TGTGCCACCAGCAGAGCCAGGCTTCCTGAAGCTTTCTTT. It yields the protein CATSRARLPEAFF.

CDR3 nucleotides: TGTGCCAGCAGCTTGGATTACGCTAGCGGGGCCTACGAGCAGTACTTC. Its translation: CASSLDYASGAYEQYF. The chain is built from TRBV7-2 and TRBJ2-7; 9 bases match TRBD2. The ends lost 3 bases at V and 2 bases at J; junction bases unmatched: 8. The CDR3 is 16 amino acids. Per germline, CDR1 SGHTA and CDR2 FQGNSA.

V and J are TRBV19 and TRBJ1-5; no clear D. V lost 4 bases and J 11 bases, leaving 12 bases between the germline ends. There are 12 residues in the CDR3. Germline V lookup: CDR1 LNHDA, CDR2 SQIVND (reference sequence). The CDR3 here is CASSTSEMAQHF. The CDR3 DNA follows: TGTGCCAGTAGTACCTCTGAGATGGCCCAGCATTTT.

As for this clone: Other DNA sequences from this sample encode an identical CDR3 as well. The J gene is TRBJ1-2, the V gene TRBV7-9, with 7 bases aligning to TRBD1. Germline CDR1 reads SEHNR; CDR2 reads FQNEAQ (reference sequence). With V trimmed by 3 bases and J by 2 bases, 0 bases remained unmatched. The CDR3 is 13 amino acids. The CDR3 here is CASSLGQNYGYTF. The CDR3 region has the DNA TGTGCCAGCAGCTTGGGACAGAACTATGGCTACACCTTC.

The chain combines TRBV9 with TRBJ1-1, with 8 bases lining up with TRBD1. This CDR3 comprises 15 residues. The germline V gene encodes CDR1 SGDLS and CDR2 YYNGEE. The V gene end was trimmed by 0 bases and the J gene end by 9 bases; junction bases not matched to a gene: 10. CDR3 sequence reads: CASSVEGSGGAKAFF. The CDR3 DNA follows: TGTGCCAGCAGCGTAGAAGGATCAGGGGGCGCGAAAGCTTTCTTT. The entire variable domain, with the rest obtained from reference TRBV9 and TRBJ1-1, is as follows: DSGVTQTPKHLITATGQRVTLRCSPRSGDLSVYWYQQSLDQGLQFLIQYYNGEERAKGNILERFSAQQFPDLHSELNLSSLELGDSALYFCASSVEGSGGAKAFFGQGTRLTVV.

CDR3 in amino acids: CASSIHRERSPLHF. CDR3 nucleotide sequence: TGTGCCAGTAGTATTCACAGGGAAAGGTCACCCCTCCACTTT. V gene TRBV19 combines with J gene TRBJ1-6; the D gene is possibly TRBD1 (6 bases). The V gene lost 3 bases and the J gene lost 10 bases, with 13 bases spanning the gap. CDR3 length equals 14 residues. Germline-derived CDR1 and CDR2 are LNHDA and SQIVND (reference sequence).